The rows below give T cell receptor beta chains drawn from one sample of a study of shared clonotypes between healthy human individuals. Libraries were prepared by immunoSEQ multiplex PCR; TCRdb keeps only in-frame clonotypes and omits some of them. Among 450,000 to 500,000 clones listed, 76% were seen once. Input material: PBMCs. The receptors were gathered from a woman in her thirties or forties in good health. Some clones in this sample may be carry-over from other donors' samples. Both conserved end residues are part of each CDR3. Fields, in order: CDR3 DNA, CDR3 protein, clone size, D gene, V gene, J gene. A D gene is named only where the DNA matches it firmly. Clone sizes are given selectively: once, few, many, or a class where the clone is expanded.

DNA: TGTGCCAGCAGCTCGGAGGGACAACCTTACAATGAGCAGTTCTTC
CDR3: CASSSEGQPYNEQFF
size: NA
D: NA
V: TRBV7-2
J: TRBJ2-1

DNA: TGCGCCAGCAGCCAAGAAGGCGCGAAACGAAGAGGGAATGAGCAGTTCTTC
CDR3: CASSQEGAKRRGNEQFF
size: few
D: NA
V: TRBV4-1
J: TRBJ2-1

DNA: TGTGCCAGCAGCTTCCAAGGAAACACTGAAGCTTTCTTT
CDR3: CASSFQGNTEAFF
size: NA
D: NA
V: TRBV7-9
J: TRBJ1-1

DNA: TGCGCCAGCAGTGGGTCAACAGGGGTTTTGGAAGAGACCCAGTACTTC
CDR3: CASSGSTGVLEETQYF
size: NA
D: TRBD1
V: TRBV10-2
J: TRBJ2-5

DNA: TGTGCCAGCTCACCAGGGACAGGGGACAATCAGCCCCAGCATTTT
CDR3: CASSPGTGDNQPQHF
size: many
D: TRBD1
V: TRBV18
J: TRBJ1-5

DNA: TGCAGCGTTGAAGCGGGGTGGGCGGGCTATGGCTACACCTTC
CDR3: CSVEAGWAGYGYTF
size: NA
D: NA
V: TRBV29-1
J: TRBJ1-2

DNA: TGTGCCAGCAGCCAAGGACTAGCGGGAGACAATGAGCAGTTCTTC
CDR3: CASSQGLAGDNEQFF
size: NA
D: TRBD2
V: TRBV7-9
J: TRBJ2-1

DNA: TGTGCCAGCAGTCTTCTCTCGGGACAGCTGAACACTGAAGCTTTCTTT
CDR3: CASSLLSGQLNTEAFF
size: NA
D: TRBD1
V: TRBV28
J: TRBJ1-1

DNA: TGCAGCGTCTCCGGGGCCCCTGGTGGGGCTGAAGCTTTCTTT
CDR3: CSVSGAPGGAEAFF
size: many
D: NA
V: TRBV29-1
J: TRBJ1-1

DNA: TGTGCCAGCAGCTCGGTCAGCGGGAGTTACGAGCAGTACTTC
CDR3: CASSSVSGSYEQYF
size: NA
D: TRBD2
V: TRBV6-5
J: TRBJ2-7

DNA: TGCGCCAGCAGCCAAGAAACAGGGACTAGCGGGATAGATGAGCAGTTCTTC
CDR3: CASSQETGTSGIDEQFF
size: NA
D: TRBD2
V: TRBV4-3
J: TRBJ2-1

DNA: TGCGCCAGCAGTCAATCGTGCCCCCAGCTCCAAGAGACCCAGTACTTC
CDR3: CASSQSCPQLQETQYF
size: few
D: NA
V: TRBV23-1
J: TRBJ2-5

DNA: TGTGCCAGCAAACTATCAGACAGCTCCTACGAGCAGTACTTC
CDR3: CASKLSDSSYEQYF
size: few
D: NA
V: TRBV6-6
J: TRBJ2-7

DNA: TGTGCCAGTAGTATAGACAGGGAGAGATTCTACGAGCAGTACTTC
CDR3: CASSIDRERFYEQYF
size: once
D: NA
V: TRBV19
J: TRBJ2-7

DNA: TGTGCCAGCAGTCTTATCGGACAGACTGGAAACACCATATATTTT
CDR3: CASSLIGQTGNTIYF
size: few
D: NA
V: TRBV28
J: TRBJ1-3

DNA: TGTGCCAGCAGCTTGGCCGGGACAGCTATGGGGCTCACTGAAGCTTTCTTT
CDR3: CASSLAGTAMGLTEAFF
size: few
D: TRBD1
V: TRBV5-4
J: TRBJ1-1

DNA: TGTGCCAGCAGCTTGGAAGCTCGAGAGACCCAGTACTTC
CDR3: CASSLEARETQYF
size: NA
D: NA
V: TRBV5-4
J: TRBJ2-5

DNA: TGTGCCTGGAGTGTACCCCTGGTTACGGACCAAGAGACCCAGTACTTC
CDR3: CAWSVPLVTDQETQYF
size: NA
D: NA
V: TRBV30
J: TRBJ2-5

DNA: TGTGCCTGGAGTAACGGGGTGGGAGATCAGCCCCAGCATTTT
CDR3: CAWSNGVGDQPQHF
size: many
D: NA
V: TRBV30
J: TRBJ1-5

DNA: TGCGCCAGCAGCTCCGGGGGCTCCTACGAGCAGTACTTC
CDR3: CASSSGGSYEQYF
size: NA
D: NA
V: TRBV5-1
J: TRBJ2-7

DNA: TGCGCCAGCAGTGAAAACAGAGCCTACGAGCAGTACTTC
CDR3: CASSENRAYEQYF
size: NA
D: NA
V: TRBV10-1
J: TRBJ2-7

DNA: TGTGCCAGCAGTCTAACGGGTTATCAGCCCCAGCATTTT
CDR3: CASSLTGYQPQHF
size: NA
D: NA
V: TRBV7-2
J: TRBJ1-5

DNA: TGTGCCAGCAGCCCCACGGGGGGATCCTCCTACGAGCAGTACTTC
CDR3: CASSPTGGSSYEQYF
size: few
D: TRBD2
V: TRBV7-2
J: TRBJ2-7

DNA: TGTGCCAGCAGTGACTCGGTAGGGGTCGGGGAGCTGTTTTTT
CDR3: CASSDSVGVGELFF
size: NA
D: NA
V: TRBV6-4
J: TRBJ2-2

DNA: TGTGCCAGCAGCTCCTCAGCGGGGAGCTCCTACGAGCAGTACTTC
CDR3: CASSSSAGSSYEQYF
size: NA
D: TRBD2
V: TRBV7-2
J: TRBJ2-7

DNA: TGTGCCAGCAGCAACCGGACTAGCGCCGTCTACGAGCAGTACTTC
CDR3: CASSNRTSAVYEQYF
size: NA
D: TRBD2
V: TRBV7-9
J: TRBJ2-7

DNA: TGTGCCAGCAGTAAGACAGGGCCAGGCTACGGAGCTTTCTTT
CDR3: CASSKTGPGYGAFF
size: NA
D: TRBD1
V: TRBV28
J: TRBJ1-1

DNA: TGTGCCAGCAGCTCTGACCGGGACACCGAGCAGTTCTTC
CDR3: CASSSDRDTEQFF
size: many
D: NA
V: TRBV5-4
J: TRBJ2-1

DNA: TGTGCCAGCAGCGTACTTGGGACTAGCGGGAGCACAGATACGCAGTATTTT
CDR3: CASSVLGTSGSTDTQYF
size: NA
D: TRBD2
V: TRBV9
J: TRBJ2-3

DNA: TGTGCCACCAGCAGAGGCCCCGAGAATACGCAGTATTTT
CDR3: CATSRGPENTQYF
size: NA
D: NA
V: TRBV15
J: TRBJ2-3

DNA: TGTGCCAGCAGTTCGACCGGGACAGGAGTAACTGAAGCTTTCTTT
CDR3: CASSSTGTGVTEAFF
size: NA
D: TRBD1
V: TRBV28
J: TRBJ1-1

DNA: TGCGCCAGCAGCCAAGAGGTGGGACTAGAGTTCTACAATGAGCAGTTCTTC
CDR3: CASSQEVGLEFYNEQFF
size: few
D: TRBD2
V: TRBV4-1
J: TRBJ2-1

DNA: TGTGCCAGTAGTATAGGGGGGGCGTCCTACGAGCAGTACTTC
CDR3: CASSIGGASYEQYF
size: NA
D: NA
V: TRBV19
J: TRBJ2-7

DNA: TGTGCCTGGAGCGCTACAGGGGGGGAATCGAACACTGAAGCTTTCTTT
CDR3: CAWSATGGESNTEAFF
size: NA
D: TRBD1
V: TRBV30
J: TRBJ1-1

DNA: TGCAGCGTTAGCGGGAGCACAGATACGCAGTATTTT
CDR3: CSVSGSTDTQYF
size: many
D: NA
V: TRBV29-1
J: TRBJ2-3

DNA: TGCAGCGTTGAAGGACTAGCGGGAGGGTGGCCCTACGAGCAGTACTTC
CDR3: CSVEGLAGGWPYEQYF
size: NA
D: TRBD2
V: TRBV29-1
J: TRBJ2-7

DNA: TGTGCCAGCAGCCAAGAATCCGGGAGGGTTGAGCAGTTCTTC
CDR3: CASSQESGRVEQFF
size: NA
D: TRBD2
V: TRBV4-2
J: TRBJ2-1